The clone carrying this TCR beta chain was detected only a few times. The sample is drawn from a study of patients and donors after allogeneic stem cell transplantation. Germline V gene lookup returns CDR1 SQVTM and CDR2 ANQGSEA. Trimming cost V 4 bases and J 6 bases, with 21 bases left between them. The CDR3 is made up of 15 amino acids. TCRdb re-called the RT-PCR reads with MiXCR, one entry per CDR3 protein. Of 70,000 or so distinct CDR3 sequences detected, approximately 25% appear once; the ten largest clones hold about a quarter. Specimen: blood, either unsorted or a sorted T cell fraction (not recorded which). The receptor's source is a human donor who was either an allogeneic HSCT recipient or a stem cell or donor lymphocyte infusion donor (not recorded which). It is not recorded whose cells these are; they may come from a transplant donor. J is TRBJ1-2 and V is TRBV29-1, with D possibly matching TRBD1 (5 bases). The CDR3 here is CSVGQPFHHEDGYTF. The CDR3 region has the DNA TGCAGCGTTGGACAGCCCTTTCATCACGAGGATGGCTACACCTTC.